The TCR beta chain under discussion was sequenced for a study of blood T cells in healthy people across ages. Overall study findings and caveats: Relative to aged donors, long-lived donors carried more naive CD4+ cells and displayed higher diversity.

Healthy Caucasian individuals from Russia aged 6 to 90 served as donors. Extracted total RNA amounted to at least 5.5 micrograms for each sample. V lost 4 bases and J lost 5; bases outside the gene matches: 9. Germline V gene sequence: CDR1 MDHEN, CDR2 SYDVKM. CDR3 length: 15 amino acids. This clonotype was seen repeatedly, ten times or more. Antigen specificity is unknown. Combining a sample-barcoded 5' primer with a J-beta primer mix, a second PCR ran for about 7 to 12 cycles. A template-switch adaptor containing 12 random nucleotides labeled each cDNA molecule. TCRdb fed the 5' RACE reads into MiXCR, producing one record per CDR3 protein. The sample records around 1,700,000 distinct CDR3 sequences, roughly 28% being singletons.

Sequencing was carried out using blood. V and J are TRBV28 and TRBJ2-7; 9 bases map to TRBD1. The TCR was taken from a woman in her 30s in good health. The CDR3 is CASSSPGTGSHEQYF. The CDR3 DNA reads TGTGCCAGCAGTTCACCCGGGACAGGGTCCCACGAGCAGTACTTC.